This TCR beta chain stems from a study of T cell repertoires in cytomegalovirus infection. Study information: Recently identified HLA-C-restricted and well-studied HLA-B-restricted CMV epitopes were used. An indication of both CMV infection and matching HLA type came from public TCR beta signatures.

Study-level results: Cumulative frequency of public TCR beta families picked out carriers of CMV plus the relevant HLA. HLA-C-restricted CMV clonotypes gave the most frequent clonotype in two of eight donors.

This CDR3 comprises 14 residues. The ends were cut back, 6 bases at V and 4 bases at J, with 16 bases in the middle. Germline V gene lookup returns CDR1 SGDLS and CDR2 YYNGEE. Each CDR3 protein is one row after TCRdb ran MiXCR on the reads. The sample carries roughly 800,000 distinct CDR3 sequences, roughly 28% recorded once. This clonotype showed up just once. Its cognate antigen is unknown. The chain combines TRBV9 with TRBJ1-2; tentatively, D is TRBD1 (6 bases). The sequencing here drew on cultured CD8+ T cells from PBMCs, taken from culture after CMV antigen stimulation. The origin of this receptor is a human donor in good health (CMV status not recorded). Some clones in this sample may be carry-over from other donors' samples. CDR3 in amino acids: CASTVNGGSYGYTF. CDR3 DNA: TGTGCCAGCACCGTCAACGGGGGCAGCTATGGCTACACCTTC.